The 2 T cell receptor beta chains below come from one sample, sequenced in a study of response to subunit inactivated influenza vaccine. TCRdb reprocessed the RT-PCR reads with MiXCR, giving one entry per CDR3 protein. The sample has 500,000 or so distinct CDR3 sequences, about a tenth seen once. Here the sequenced sample was PBMCs from blood, taken roughly 46 days after vaccination. The receptors derive from a man aged 45-65 years who received an inactivated influenza vaccine.

Only a few counts were recorded for this clonotype. The DNA of the CDR3 is TGTGCCACCAGCAGAGTTGACGGTGGTGGGACCCAGTACTTC. Its protein is CATSRVDGGGTQYF. The genes are TRBV15 and TRBJ2-5; D uncertain. The germline CDR1 and CDR2 sequences are LNHNV and YYDKDF (reference sequence). The CDR3 spans 14 residues. V was trimmed by 1 base and J by 7 bases, leaving 13 bases between them. The full variable domain, completed using reference TRBV15 and TRBJ2-5, is DAMVIQNPRYQVTQFGKPVTLSCSQTLNHNVMYWYQQKSSQAPKLLFHYYDKDFNNEADTPDNFQSRRPNTSFCFLDIRSPGLGDTAMYLCATSRVDGGGTQYFGPGTRLLVL.

This clonotype was recorded many times. This sequence joins TRBV29-1 and TRBJ1-1; D is unclear. The CDR3 spans 11 residues. The V gene's germline CDR1 is SQVTM and CDR2 ANQGSEA. Trimming took 6 bases from V and 6 from J, leaving 11 bases between them. Written as DNA, the CDR3 is TGCAGCGTAGTCCCTCTAGCTGAAGCTTTCTTT. Residues: CSVVPLAEAFF.